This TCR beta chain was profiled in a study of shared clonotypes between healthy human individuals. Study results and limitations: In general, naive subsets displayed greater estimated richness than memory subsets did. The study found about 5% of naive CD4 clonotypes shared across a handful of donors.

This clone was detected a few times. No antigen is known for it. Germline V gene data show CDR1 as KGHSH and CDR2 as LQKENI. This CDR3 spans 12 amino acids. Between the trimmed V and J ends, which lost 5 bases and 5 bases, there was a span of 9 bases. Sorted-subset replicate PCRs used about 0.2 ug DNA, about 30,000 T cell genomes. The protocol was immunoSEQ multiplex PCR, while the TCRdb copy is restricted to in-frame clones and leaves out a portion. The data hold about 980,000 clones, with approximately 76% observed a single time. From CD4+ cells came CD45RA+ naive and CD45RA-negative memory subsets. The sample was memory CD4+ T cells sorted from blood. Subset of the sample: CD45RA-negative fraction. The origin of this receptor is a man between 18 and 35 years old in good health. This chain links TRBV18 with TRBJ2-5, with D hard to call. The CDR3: CASSALGETQYF. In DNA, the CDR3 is TGTGCCAGCTCAGCTCTAGGGGAGACCCAGTACTTC.